The 3 T cell receptor beta chains given below trace back to one sample, sequenced in a study of T cell responses to AZD1222 COVID-19 vaccine. TCRdb keeps only in-frame clones here, not all; method: immunoSEQ multiplex PCR. The top ten clones hold around 1.5% of a sample with about 210,000 clones, around 94% of them seen once. Sequenced here: peripheral blood, sampled 28 days after the second dose of the MenACWY control vaccine. The receptor set was obtained from an adult who received the MenACWY meningococcal vaccine as a control.

This clone was seen only once. The chain employs TRBV19 and TRBJ2-7; D possibly matches TRBD1 or TRBD2 (5 bases each). Trimming left V 3 bases short and J 1 base short, with 10 bases between. The CDR3 covers 14 residues. Germline V gene sequence: CDR1 LNHDA, CDR2 SQIVND (reference sequence). CDR3 protein: CASSIGTGSYEQYF. DNA for the CDR3: TGTGCCAGTAGTATCGGGACCGGGTCCTACGAGCAGTACTTC.

The genes are TRBV6-1 and TRBJ1-6, with D possibly TRBD1 on 6 matching bases. The CDR3 has 17 amino acids. Trimming stripped 4 bases from V and 4 bases from J, with 17 bases between. Germline V lookup: CDR1 MNHNS, CDR2 SASEGT. The CDR3 DNA is TGTGCCAGCAGTGGGAGGGGCAGGGGCCAGTATAATTCACCCCTCCACTTT. This codes for CASSGRGRGQYNSPLHF.

The chain has TRBV6-5 and TRBJ2-5; 10 positions match TRBD2. Germline values: CDR1 MNHEY, CDR2 SVGAGI. CDR3 length: 14 amino acids. Germline trimming cut 8 bases from V and 2 bases from J; bases unmatched to any gene: 5. The CDR3 sequence: CASRERGGQETQYF. Written as DNA, the CDR3 is TGTGCCAGCCGCGAGCGGGGGGGTCAAGAGACCCAGTACTTC.